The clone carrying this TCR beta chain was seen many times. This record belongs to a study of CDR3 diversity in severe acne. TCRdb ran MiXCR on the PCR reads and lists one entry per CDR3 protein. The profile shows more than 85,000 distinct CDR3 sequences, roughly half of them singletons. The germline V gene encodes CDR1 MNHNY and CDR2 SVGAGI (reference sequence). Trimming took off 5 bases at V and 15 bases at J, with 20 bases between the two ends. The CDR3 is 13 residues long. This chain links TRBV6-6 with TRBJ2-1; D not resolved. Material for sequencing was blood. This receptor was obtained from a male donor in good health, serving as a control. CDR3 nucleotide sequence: TGTGCCAGCAGTCGAACCGGAGACTCCCTACGGTTCTTC. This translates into CASSRTGDSLRFF.